These 20 T cell receptor beta chains came from one sample sequenced in a study of shared clonotypes between healthy human individuals. Naive CD8 cells were CD45RO-negative, positively selected for CCR7, excluding terminally differentiated effector memory CD45RA+ cells. Only in-frame clones appear in the TCRdb table, and some are missing; sequencing was by immunoSEQ multiplex PCR. The data show 800,000 or so clones, 95% to 97% seen once. The specimen was naive CD8+ T cells sorted from blood. The receptors come from a man aged 30 to 45 in good health.

This rearrangement joins TRBV5-1 to TRBJ1-1; possible D gene TRBD1, 5 bases. In germline, CDR1 is SGHRS, CDR2 YFSETQ. The length of the CDR3 is 14 residues. Deletions cut 2 bases from V and 2 bases from J, with 10 bases between. Here the CDR3 reads CASSLATANTEAFF. The CDR3 coding sequence is TGCGCCAGCAGCTTAGCGACAGCAAACACTGAAGCTTTCTTT.

This rearrangement joins TRBV4-2 to TRBJ2-2, with 8 bases identical to TRBD2. Germline V CDR1 and CDR2: LGHNA, YNFKEQ. The CDR3 has 17 amino acids. Trimming took 5 bases from V and 1 from J; bases not matched to a gene: 9. The CDR3 protein is CASSSRTSPMNTGELFF. CDR3 DNA sequence: TGTGCCAGCAGCTCCCGGACTAGCCCAATGAACACCGGGGAGCTGTTTTTT.

This clone was seen only once. This chain joins TRBV11-3 and TRBJ2-1, with D possibly called TRBD1 or TRBD2 (5 bases each). Per germline, CDR1 SGHNT and CDR2 YENEEA. This CDR3 comprises 14 residues. V was trimmed by 1 base and J by 7 bases, leaving 11 bases between them. The CDR3 sequence: CASSLVGTLNEQFF. CDR3 in DNA: TGTGCCAGCAGCTTAGTAGGGACGTTGAATGAGCAGTTCTTC.

The chain combines TRBV7-9 with TRBJ2-3, with TRBD2 matching over 10 bases. This CDR3 is 16 amino acids long. Per the germline V gene, CDR1 is SEHNR and CDR2 is FQNEAQ (reference sequence). Trimming removed 5 bases from V and 4 bases from J; junction bases left unmatched: 9. CDR3 in DNA: TGTGCCAGCAGCGCCCGCCTAGCGGGAGAGGCAGATACGCAGTATTTT. Translated, it gives CASSARLAGEADTQYF.

This chain connects TRBV29-1 to TRBJ2-2, with D unclear. Trimming took 0 bases from V and 0 from J, leaving 11 bases between them. CDR3 length: 16 residues. Germline values: CDR1 SQVTM, CDR2 ANQGSEA. CDR3 nucleotides: TGCAGCGTTGAAGATTCGGAACCTGCGAACACCGGGGAGCTGTTTTTT. Translating gives CSVEDSEPANTGELFF.

The gene calls are TRBV4-1 and TRBJ2-7, with 10 positions matching TRBD1. Per the germline V gene, CDR1 is MGHRA and CDR2 is YSYEKL. The junction had 8 bases not matched to a gene; V was cut back by 4 bases and J by 2 bases. The CDR3 has 16 amino acids. In DNA form, the CDR3 reads TGCGCCAGCAGCCTAACCGGGACAGGGGCCGCCTACGAGCAGTACTTC. Encoded protein: CASSLTGTGAAYEQYF.

V gene TRBV7-9 combines with J gene TRBJ2-7; D not certain. The germline V and J ends were trimmed by 5 bases and 4 bases, with 15 bases remaining between them. This CDR3 comprises 14 residues. CDR1 is SEHNR and CDR2 is FQNEAQ in the germline V gene (reference sequence). The CDR3 spells CASSPFSRYYEQYF. The CDR3 DNA sequence: TGTGCCAGCAGCCCATTTAGCAGATATTACGAGCAGTACTTC.

The rearrangement links TRBV19 to TRBJ2-2; D uncertain. There are 14 residues in the CDR3. Germline V gene lookup returns CDR1 LNHDA and CDR2 SQIVND (reference sequence). V was shortened by 5 bases and J by 6 bases, with 13 bases between the two germline ends. The DNA for the CDR3 is TGTGCCAGTAGTTCCCGGTCGCGGCCCGGGGAGCTGTTTTTT. Its protein is CASSSRSRPGELFF. The full variable domain, with the rest looked up from reference TRBV19 and TRBJ2-2, is DGGITQSPKYLFRKEGQNVTLSCEQNLNHDAMYWYRQDPGQGLRLIYYSQIVNDFQKGDIAEGYSVSREKKESFPLTVTSAQKNPTAFYLCASSSRSRPGELFFGEGSRLTVL.

The chain is built from TRBV19 and TRBJ1-2, with D hard to call. The V gene lost 1 base and the J gene lost 3 bases, with 9 bases spanning the gap. The germline gives CDR1 LNHDA, CDR2 SQIVND (reference sequence). There are 14 residues in the CDR3. CDR3 amino acids: CASSIGPVDYGYTF. For the CDR3, the DNA is TGTGCCAGTAGTATAGGTCCAGTTGACTATGGCTACACCTTC.

CDR3 nucleotide sequence: TGTGCCAGCAGTTTATGGGGGGCGCAGGAGACCCAGTACTTC. The encoded protein is CASSLWGAQETQYF. This chain joins TRBV27 and TRBJ2-5; D may match TRBD1 or TRBD2 (6 bases each). V was cut by 1 base and J by 5 bases, with 11 bases left in between. Per germline, CDR1 MNHEY and CDR2 SMNVEV (reference sequence). The CDR3 loop spans 14 amino acids.

V is TRBV18 and J is TRBJ2-3, with D perhaps given as TRBD1 or TRBD2 (6 bases each). V dropped 4 bases and J dropped 2 bases, with 13 bases sitting between them. Germline CDR1 reads KGHSH; CDR2 reads LQKENI. The CDR3 extends over 15 amino acids. CDR3 bases: TGTGCCAGCTCACTGCGGGACACATTCACAGATACGCAGTATTTT. Protein: CASSLRDTFTDTQYF.

The chain is built from TRBV7-6 and TRBJ2-7; 7 bases are a match to TRBD2. Losses at the gene ends were 2 bases for V and 3 bases for J; bases not matched to a gene: 4. The CDR3 runs to 14 residues. Germline CDR1 SGHVS, CDR2 FNYEAQ. Written as DNA, the CDR3 is TGTGCCAGCAGCTTACTGAGGGAGGGCTACGAGCAGTACTTC. Translation: CASSLLREGYEQYF.

CDR3 residues: CASSPRGIEQFF. The CDR3 DNA sequence: TGTGCCAGCAGTCCACGGGGAATTGAGCAGTTCTTC. The chain carries TRBV2 and TRBJ2-1; D perhaps matches TRBD2 (5 bases). Between the trimmed V and J ends, which lost 5 bases and 9 bases, there was a span of 11 bases. Germline CDR1 SNHLY, CDR2 FYNNEI. This CDR3 region has 12 residues.

This chain links TRBV27 with TRBJ1-2; D is ambiguous. The germline gives CDR1 MNHEY, CDR2 SMNVEV (reference sequence). V lost 6 bases to trimming and J lost 4 bases, with 9 bases between them. The CDR3 is 12 amino acids. The CDR3 DNA is TGTGCCAGCAGCGCCGGCTCCTATGGCTACACCTTC. It is translated as CASSAGSYGYTF.

This clone came up once. The V gene is TRBV29-1, the J gene TRBJ2-3; possible D gene TRBD2, 6 bases. The CDR3 loop spans 12 amino acids. CDR1 SQVTM and CDR2 ANQGSEA come from the germline V gene. Trimming took off 7 bases at V and 5 bases at J, with 13 bases between the two ends. The CDR3 sequence: CSGGRIGDTQYF. In DNA, the CDR3 is TGCAGCGGGGGGAGGATTGGAGATACGCAGTATTTT.

This rearrangement joins TRBV4-1 to TRBJ1-5; no reliable D call. Germline V gives CDR1 MGHRA, CDR2 YSYEKL. V lost 1 base and J 3 bases, leaving 13 bases between the germline ends. CDR3 length: 16 amino acids. This CDR3 is CASSQVGVGDNQPQHF. The CDR3 bases are TGCGCCAGCAGCCAAGTTGGGGTTGGTGACAATCAGCCCCAGCATTTT.

As concerns this clone: Other DNA sequences in this sample translate to the same CDR3. The rearrangement links TRBV7-9 to TRBJ1-5; the D is unclear. V was cut by 1 base and J by 6 bases, with 7 bases left in between. Looked up from germline, CDR1 is SEHNR and CDR2 is FQNEAQ (reference sequence). This CDR3 comprises 13 residues. The DNA of the CDR3 is TGTGCCAGCAGCTTAGGGGGTGGTCAGCCCCAGCATTTT. It is translated as CASSLGGGQPQHF.

The gene calls are TRBV6-1 and TRBJ2-7, with unresolved D. CDR1 and CDR2 from the germline V gene are MNHNS and SASEGT. Trimming left V 2 bases short and J 0 bases short, with 8 bases between. This CDR3 comprises 14 residues. CDR3 in DNA: TGTGCCAGCAGTGAATATAGCCGCTCCTACGAGCAGTACTTC. Its protein product is CASSEYSRSYEQYF.

The chain recombines TRBV14 with TRBJ1-2, with 10 bases fitting TRBD1. This CDR3 region has 13 residues. Per the germline V gene, CDR1 is SGHDN and CDR2 is FVKESK. The V segment lost 5 bases and the J segment 8 bases; nucleotides outside the gene matches: 5. Here the CDR3 reads CASSSDRGQGYTF. DNA for the CDR3: TGTGCCAGCAGCAGTGACAGGGGGCAAGGCTACACCTTC.

This rearrangement joins TRBV10-1 to TRBJ2-2; 13 bases match TRBD2. Looked up from germline, CDR1 is WNHNN and CDR2 is SYGVQD (reference sequence). The CDR3 consists of 21 residues. With 2 bases clipped from V and 3 bases from J, the junction kept 15 bases outside the gene matches. This CDR3 is CASSEGTWTSGRRRDTGELFF. CDR3 DNA: TGCGCCAGCAGTGAGGGAACTTGGACTAGCGGGAGAAGGAGGGACACCGGGGAGCTGTTTTTT.